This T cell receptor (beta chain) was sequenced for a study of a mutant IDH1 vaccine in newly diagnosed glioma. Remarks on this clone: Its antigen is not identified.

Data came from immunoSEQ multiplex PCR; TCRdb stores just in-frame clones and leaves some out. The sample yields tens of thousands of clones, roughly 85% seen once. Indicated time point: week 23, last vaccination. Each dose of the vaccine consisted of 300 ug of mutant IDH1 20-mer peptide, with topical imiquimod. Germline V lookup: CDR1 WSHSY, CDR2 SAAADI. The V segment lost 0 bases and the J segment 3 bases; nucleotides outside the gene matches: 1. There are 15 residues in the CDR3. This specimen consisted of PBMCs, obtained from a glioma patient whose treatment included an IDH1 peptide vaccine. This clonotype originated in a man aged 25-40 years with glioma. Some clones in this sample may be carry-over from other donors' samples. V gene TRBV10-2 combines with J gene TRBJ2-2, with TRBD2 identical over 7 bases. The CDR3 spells CASSESGGDTGELFF. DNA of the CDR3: TGCGCCAGCAGTGAGTCGGGGGGGGACACCGGGGAGCTGTTTTTT.